This T cell receptor (beta chain) was sequenced for a study of glioma-infiltrating T cells. Using RNA template, CDR3s of TCR alpha and beta were amplified with iRepertoire arm-PCR. In TCRdb, the multiplex PCR reads were re-called with MiXCR into one record per CDR3 protein. Counted here are approximately 110,000 distinct CDR3 sequences, approximately 23% occurring once; the ten biggest clones make up 15%. V lost 0 bases and J lost 3, with 13 bases in between. This CDR3 comprises 16 residues. Per the germline V gene, CDR1 is LGHNA and CDR2 is YSLEER. At least ten counts were recorded for this clonotype.

The sequenced sample was glioma tissue, nonneoplastic brain tissue, or PBMCs (not recorded which). This sequence joins TRBV4-3 and TRBJ2-3, with D perhaps matching TRBD2 (5 bases). This TCR was sampled from a human donor with low-grade glioma or glioblastoma, undergoing nonglioma brain surgery, or in good health (not recorded which). The CDR3 DNA reads as TGCGCCAGCAGCCAAGAAAGGTCGAGCGGAACAGATACGCAGTATTTT. It translates to CASSQERSSGTDTQYF.